This note documents a single TCR beta chain sequence. Its target is not known. The PCR made use of 60 Vbeta and 13 Jbeta primers. Method: immunoSEQ multiplex PCR; TCRdb's copy keeps in-frame clones and lacks some. The data hold 95,000 to 150,000 clones, with approximately 84% observed a single time. The data are from a study of cytomegalovirus exposure and HLA in healthy donors. Whole-study findings and limits: TCR beta V- and J-gene trimming was later associated with a missense DCLRE1C variant. It was likely that a cluster of highly shared sequence variants was a sequencing artifact.

Sequenced material: PBMCs. This TCR was sampled from a man aged 50 to 60 in good health and CMV-seronegative.

The CDR3 here is CASSLGGTGGTEAFF. Written as DNA, the CDR3 is TGTGCCAGCAGCTTAGGGGGGACAGGGGGCACTGAAGCTTTCTTT. The chain employs TRBV11-2 and TRBJ1-1; TRBD1 matches 11 bases. Germline trimming cut 1 base from V and 4 bases from J; bases unmatched to any gene: 2. CDR1 and CDR2 (germline): SGHAT, FQNNGV. The CDR3 contains 15 residues. Full variable domain (remainder filled in from reference TRBV11-2 and TRBJ1-1): EAGVAQSPRYKIIEKRQSVAFWCNPISGHATLYWYQQILGQGPKLLIQFQNNGVVDDSQLPKDRFSAERLKGVDSTLKIQPAKLEDSAVYLCASSLGGTGGTEAFFGQGTRLTVV.